Below, 4 T cell receptor beta chains from the same sample are listed, as sequenced in a study of T-cell memory formation after mild COVID-19. TCRdb reprocessed the 5' RACE reads via MiXCR and lists one record per CDR3 protein. The table shows a few hundred thousand distinct CDR3 sequences, with roughly 16% occurring only once. The sample consisted of PBMCs or a T cell subset sorted from them (not recorded which). Every receptor here comes from a man between 18 and 35 years old who had mild COVID-19 (a few samples of this study predate the infection). Cell type and time point are not known.

J is TRBJ2-7 and V is TRBV4-3; no clear D gene. The CDR3 has 13 amino acids. Germline loops: CDR1 LGHNA, CDR2 YSLEER. V was pared by 1 base and J by 4 bases, with 8 bases between. The DNA of the CDR3 is TGCGCCAGCAGCCAAGTTGTGTCTTACGAGCAGTACTTC. It is translated as CASSQVVSYEQYF.

This clonotype was recorded many times. The chain combines TRBV5-1 with TRBJ2-3; 13 nucleotides line up with TRBD2. CDR3 length equals 16 residues. Trimming removed 4 bases from V and 4 bases from J; junction bases left unmatched: 6. Per germline, CDR1 SGHRS and CDR2 YFSETQ. The CDR3 here is CASSILAGGLPDTQYF. The CDR3 nucleotides read TGCGCCAGCAGCATACTAGCGGGGGGGTTGCCAGATACGCAGTATTTT.

The chain uses TRBV10-2 and TRBJ1-2; TRBD1 agrees at 7 bases. The CDR3 extends over 12 amino acids. J was trimmed by 4 bases and V by 7 bases; bases with no gene match: 3. Germline assignment: CDR1 WSHSY and CDR2 SAAADI. CDR3 DNA sequence: TGCGCCAGCATGACAGGGAGCTATGGCTACACCTTC. Protein: CASMTGSYGYTF.

This rearrangement joins TRBV4-1 to TRBJ2-6; D is uncertain. CDR1 is MGHRA, CDR2 YSYEKL, per germline. This CDR3 comprises 17 residues. Trimming cost V 7 bases and J 2 bases, with 18 bases left between them. CDR3 DNA: TGCGCCAGCAACCCAAGAAGTTTTGGAACTGGGGCCAACGTCCTGACTTTC. It specifies CASNPRSFGTGANVLTF.